The 30 T cell receptor beta chains in this list originate from one sample, sequenced in a study of graft-versus-host responses after intestinal transplantation. Clones were sequenced by immunoSEQ multiplex PCR, and TCRdb holds only the in-frame ones, with some missing. The sample has 95,000 to 130,000 clones; 90% are singletons. No antigens are known for them. Specimen: unstimulated CD4+ T cells sorted from spleen or lymph node cells, collected before intestinal transplant. The receptors originated from a human donor who received an intestinal transplant.

Here the CDR3 reads CASSYGQGAYTQYF. DNA for the CDR3: TGTGCCAGCAGTTATGGACAGGGGGCTTATACGCAGTATTTT. The rearrangement joins TRBV6-5 to TRBJ2-3; TRBD1 agrees at 11 bases. V trimming: 3 bases; J trimming: 7 bases; junction bases outside the gene matches: 3. The germline CDR1 and CDR2 sequences are MNHEY and SVGAGI. This CDR3 contains 14 residues.

The genes are TRBV7-2 and TRBJ1-3; 7 nucleotides align to TRBD1. Germline V lookup: CDR1 SGHTA, CDR2 FQGNSA. Unmatched junction bases numbered 4, after V lost 5 bases and J lost 3 bases. The CDR3 totals 14 residues. The CDR3 DNA reads as TGTGCCAGCAGCCCGACAGGGTATGGAAACACCATATATTTT. This sequence encodes CASSPTGYGNTIYF.

The chain is built from TRBV5-4 and TRBJ1-1; D might be TRBD1 (6 bases). The V gene's germline CDR1 is SGHNT and CDR2 YYREEE (reference sequence). The germline V and J ends were trimmed by 0 bases and 11 bases, with 11 bases remaining between them. The CDR3 runs to 12 residues. The CDR3 nucleotides are TGTGCCAGCAGCTTGGACAGGGTAATGGCTTTCTTT. It yields the protein CASSLDRVMAFF.

This clone was counted a single time. The V call is TRBV6-1, the J call TRBJ1-2; D not certain. V gave up 5 bases and J gave up 8 bases, with 9 bases separating them. CDR3 length equals 11 residues. Germline V gene lookup returns CDR1 MNHNS and CDR2 SASEGT. The DNA for the CDR3 is TGTGCCAGCAGTTCCCCCCAGGGCTACACCTTC. Translating it yields CASSSPQGYTF.

V is TRBV19 and J is TRBJ2-3; 10 nucleotides line up with TRBD1. With V trimmed by 6 bases and J by 2 bases, 5 bases remained unmatched. Germline V gene lookup returns CDR1 LNHDA and CDR2 SQIVND (reference sequence). The CDR3 spans 15 residues. The CDR3 sequence is CASSRQGAYTDTQYF. CDR3 DNA sequence: TGTGCCAGTAGCCGACAGGGGGCATACACAGATACGCAGTATTTT.

The genes are TRBV7-2 and TRBJ1-1; D perhaps matches TRBD1 (6 bases). The CDR3 has 13 residues. Trimming left V 4 bases short and J 1 base short, with 7 bases between. The V gene's germline CDR1 is SGHTA and CDR2 FQGNSA. This CDR3 is CASSWGQNTEAFF. In nucleotides, the CDR3 is TGTGCCAGCAGCTGGGGACAGAACACTGAAGCTTTCTTT. Complete variable domain (other parts from reference TRBV7-2 and TRBJ1-1): GAGVSQSPSNKVTEKGKDVELRCDPISGHTALYWYRQSLGQGLEFLIYFQGNSAPDKSGLPSDRFSAERTGGSVSTLTIQRTQQEDSAVYLCASSWGQNTEAFFGQGTRLTVV.

J is TRBJ1-2 and V is TRBV25-1, with D maybe TRBD1 (6 bases). The CDR3 totals 17 residues. The germline V and J ends were trimmed by 5 bases and 0 bases, with 19 bases remaining between them. The germline CDR1 and CDR2 sequences are MGHDK and SYGVNS. CDR3 DNA sequence: TGTGCCAGCAGTTCCGGGACACCCACCCGACCTAACTATGGCTACACCTTC. Protein product: CASSSGTPTRPNYGYTF.

The chain joins TRBV30 to TRBJ1-6, with a possible D match to TRBD1 (5 bases). This CDR3 region has 14 residues. Germline values: CDR1 GTSNPN, CDR2 SVGIG (reference sequence). Trimming removed 0 bases at V and 10 bases at J, with 13 bases between. The CDR3 protein is CAWSVSRQSSPLHF. Here the CDR3 DNA reads TGTGCCTGGAGTGTGTCGAGACAGTCGTCACCCCTCCACTTT.

The gene calls are TRBV10-3 and TRBJ2-7; 7 positions match TRBD1. Trimming at V came to 8 bases and at J to 2 bases, leaving 9 bases not matched to a gene. The CDR3 covers 14 residues. Germline loops: CDR1 ENHRY, CDR2 SYGVKD. The CDR3 DNA reads as TGTGCCATCGCGAGGGACAGTGGAGCCTACGAGCAGTACTTC. Translation gives CAIARDSGAYEQYF.

The CDR3: CAWRVQGYTEAFF. The DNA of the CDR3 is TGTGCCTGGAGGGTTCAGGGATACACTGAAGCTTTCTTT. This chain links TRBV30 with TRBJ1-1; tentatively, D is TRBD1 (5 bases). CDR1 is GTSNPN, CDR2 SVGIG, per germline (reference sequence). The CDR3 length is 13 residues. Between the trimmed V and J ends, which lost 3 bases and 3 bases, there was a span of 11 bases.

The chain links TRBV6-1 to TRBJ1-4; possibly TRBD1 for D (5 bases). V was shortened by 3 bases and J by 4 bases, with 6 bases between the two germline ends. This CDR3 is 13 amino acids long. Germline CDR1 reads MNHNS; CDR2 reads SASEGT. The CDR3 spells CASSDGGNEKLFF. CDR3 coding DNA: TGTGCCAGCAGTGACGGGGGTAATGAAAAACTGTTTTTT.

This rearrangement joins TRBV7-2 to TRBJ2-5; 8 nucleotides match TRBD2. The CDR3 length is 16 residues. Germline assignment: CDR1 SGHTA and CDR2 FQGNSA. With 1 base clipped from V and 1 base from J, the junction kept 5 bases outside the gene matches. The CDR3 spells CASSLGITSGQETQYF. In nucleotides, the CDR3 is TGTGCCAGCAGCTTAGGTATAACTAGCGGCCAAGAGACCCAGTACTTC.

This clone was counted a single time. The V gene is TRBV27, the J gene TRBJ2-7; a possible D gene is TRBD2 (6 bases). The CDR3 sequence is 15 residues long. CDR1 and CDR2 (germline): MNHEY, SMNVEV (reference sequence). Trimming left V 6 bases short and J 4 bases short, with 19 bases between. The chain's CDR3 is CASRKPGTPGYEQYF. The CDR3 DNA reads as TGTGCCAGCAGAAAACCCGGGACTCCGGGGTACGAGCAGTACTTC.

This sequence joins TRBV18 and TRBJ2-1; 7 bases agree with TRBD1. The V gene's germline CDR1 is KGHSH and CDR2 LQKENI. J was trimmed by 3 bases and V by 3 bases; bases with no gene match: 5. CDR3 length: 15 amino acids. The CDR3 spells CASSPLGQSYNEQFF. CDR3 bases: TGTGCCAGCTCACCCCTGGGACAGAGCTACAATGAGCAGTTCTTC.

The chain links TRBV28 to TRBJ1-2, with TRBD1 as a possible D gene (5 bases). V was clipped by 3 bases and J by 4 bases, with 15 bases between them. The CDR3 totals 15 residues. The V gene's germline CDR1 is MDHEN and CDR2 SYDVKM. The CDR3 sequence: CASSFGGRQIYGYTF. CDR3 coding DNA: TGTGCCAGCAGTTTTGGTGGAAGACAGATCTATGGCTACACCTTC.

V is TRBV27 and J is TRBJ2-7; 9 bases are shared with TRBD2. This CDR3 region has 16 residues. Looked up from germline, CDR1 is MNHEY and CDR2 is SMNVEV (reference sequence). Unmatched junction bases numbered 8, after V lost 3 bases and J lost 2 bases. CDR3: CASSLGLAGEPYEQYF. The CDR3 region has the DNA TGTGCCAGCAGTTTGGGACTAGCAGGAGAACCCTACGAGCAGTACTTC.

This clone was seen once. CDR3 residues: CASSPPTGSLTGELFF. The CDR3 DNA reads as TGTGCCAGCTCACCACCCACAGGGAGTTTGACCGGGGAGCTGTTTTTT. The rearrangement links TRBV18 to TRBJ2-2; D is perhaps TRBD1 (6 bases). V lost 0 bases, J lost 5 bases, and 13 bases lay in between. CDR1 and CDR2 (germline): KGHSH, LQKENI. There are 16 residues in the CDR3. Combining the CDR3 with reference TRBV18 and TRBJ2-2 gives the whole variable domain NAGVMQNPRHLVRRRGQEARLRCSPMKGHSHVYWYRQLPEEGLKFMVYLQKENIIDESGMPKERFSAEFPKEGPSILRIQQVVRGDSAAYFCASSPPTGSLTGELFFGEGSRLTVL.

This clone has a single count. The gene calls are TRBV4-1 and TRBJ2-1, with 9 bases fitting TRBD2. Germline CDR1 is MGHRA and CDR2 is YSYEKL. Trimming cost V 1 base and J 2 bases; bases outside gene matches: 3. The CDR3 runs 16 residues. CDR3 sequence reads: CASSQGERGAYNEQFF. In DNA, the CDR3 is TGCGCCAGCAGCCAAGGCGAGCGGGGGGCCTACAATGAGCAGTTCTTC.

V and J are TRBV28 and TRBJ1-1; D is uncertain. Deletions cut 3 bases from V and 5 bases from J, with 16 bases between. This CDR3 region has 15 residues. Germline lookup yields CDR1 MDHEN and CDR2 SYDVKM. The CDR3 DNA reads TGTGCCAGCAGTTTCGCAGACACAAGATTTACTGAAGCTTTCTTT. Its translation is CASSFADTRFTEAFF.

The genes are TRBV10-1 and TRBJ1-2, with a possible D match to TRBD1 (5 bases). V shed 0 bases and J shed 8 bases, with 10 bases lying between them. CDR3 length: 13 amino acids. From germline, CDR1 is WNHNN and CDR2 SYGVQD (reference sequence). The CDR3 here is CASSESTGDGYTF. Written as DNA, the CDR3 is TGCGCCAGCAGTGAGTCCACAGGCGACGGCTACACCTTC.

The chain couples TRBV5-1 to TRBJ2-7; maybe TRBD1 (6 bases). V lost 5 bases, J lost 0 bases, and 15 bases lay in between. This CDR3 contains 15 residues. Germline V gene sequence: CDR1 SGHRS, CDR2 YFSETQ. CDR3 coding DNA: TGCGCCAGCAGTACCGGGACACTGAGCTCCTACGAGCAGTACTTC. Encoded protein: CASSTGTLSSYEQYF. Based on the CDR3 plus reference TRBV5-1 and TRBJ2-7, the full variable domain is KAGVTQTPRYLIKTRGQQVTLSCSPISGHRSVSWYQQTPGQGLQFLFEYFSETQRNKGNFPGRFSGRQFSNSRSEMNVSTLELGDSALYLCASSTGTLSSYEQYFGPGTRLTVT.

This clone was detected a few times. The chain carries TRBV5-6 and TRBJ1-6; no clear D. Germline CDR1 reads SGHDT; CDR2 reads YYEEEE. This CDR3 has 16 amino acids. With 1 base removed from V and 9 bases from J, the gap between germline ends came to 17 bases. The CDR3 DNA reads TGTGCCAGCAGCTTGCGTCCGTGGGCCCATGGTTCACCCCTCCACTTT. Its translation is CASSLRPWAHGSPLHF.

In regard to this clone: Other nucleotide sequences in the sample specify the same CDR3. The chain combines TRBV9 with TRBJ2-1; TRBD2 matches at 7 bases. The CDR3 spans 17 residues. The V gene's germline CDR1 is SGDLS and CDR2 YYNGEE. With 3 bases clipped from V and 2 bases from J, the junction kept 11 bases outside the gene matches. CDR3 in DNA: TGTGCCAGCAGCGCCTTTGGGGGGGTAGTCACCTACAATGAGCAGTTCTTC. This codes for CASSAFGGVVTYNEQFF.

The rearrangement links TRBV7-9 to TRBJ2-1; D uncertain. In germline, CDR1 is SEHNR, CDR2 FQNEAQ (reference sequence). The CDR3 has 13 amino acids. V was shortened by 1 base and J by 7 bases, with 8 bases between the two germline ends. The CDR3 protein is CASSLVRVNEQFF. The CDR3 region has the DNA TGTGCCAGCAGCTTAGTCCGGGTTAATGAGCAGTTCTTC.

The V and J genes are TRBV6-1 and TRBJ2-2; the match to TRBD1 covers 10 bases. The CDR3 contains 13 residues. The germline CDR1 and CDR2 sequences are MNHNS and SASEGT. Unmatched junction bases numbered 4, after V lost 8 bases and J lost 7 bases. The CDR3 spells CASRTGGLGELFF. CDR3 coding DNA: TGTGCCAGCCGGACAGGGGGACTCGGGGAGCTGTTTTTT.

This clone was counted between two and nine times. This chain links TRBV7-9 with TRBJ2-7, with D perhaps TRBD1 (5 bases). Germline lookup yields CDR1 SEHNR and CDR2 FQNEAQ (reference sequence). There are 11 residues in the CDR3. V lost 5 bases and J 6 bases, leaving 8 bases between the germline ends. This CDR3 reads CASSQQGEQYF. The CDR3 nucleotides read TGTGCCAGCAGCCAGCAGGGCGAGCAGTACTTC.

V usage is TRBV28 and J usage is TRBJ1-1; 7 bases line up with TRBD1. CDR3 size: 15 residues. CDR1 and CDR2 from the germline V gene are MDHEN and SYDVKM. The ends lost 10 bases at V and 3 bases at J; junction bases unmatched: 14. For the CDR3, the DNA is TGTGCCACCACAGGGGAGACAGCGGCAGACACTGAAGCTTTCTTT. As protein: CATTGETAADTEAFF.

V and J are TRBV7-8 and TRBJ2-5; D may be TRBD1 (6 bases). Trimming left V 1 base short and J 2 bases short, with 8 bases between. Germline V gene sequence: CDR1 SGHVS, CDR2 FQNEAQ. The CDR3 has 14 amino acids. CDR3 in DNA: TGTGCCAGCAGCTTAGAAGGGGGACAAGAGACCCAGTACTTC. As protein: CASSLEGGQETQYF.

The rearrangement joins TRBV5-1 to TRBJ1-5, with TRBD1 as a possible D gene (6 bases). In germline, CDR1 is SGHRS, CDR2 YFSETQ. The V and J ends lost 5 bases and 4 bases respectively, with 10 bases between them. The CDR3 spans 13 residues. CDR3 in amino acids: CASSHDRNQPQHF. The CDR3 bases are TGCGCCAGCAGTCATGACAGGAATCAGCCCCAGCATTTT.

This chain joins TRBV19 and TRBJ2-3, with 8 bases lining up with TRBD2. CDR1 is LNHDA and CDR2 is SQIVND in the germline V gene (reference sequence). V lost 5 bases, J lost 1 base, and 8 bases stayed unmatched. The CDR3 totals 16 residues. CDR3 region: CASSLSTAGGTDTQYF. The CDR3 coding sequence is TGTGCCAGTAGTCTATCGACAGCGGGAGGCACAGATACGCAGTATTTT.